These T cell receptor beta chains were read from a single sample in a study of radiotherapy plus CTLA-4 blockade in lung cancer. The table came from immunoSEQ multiplex PCR; TCRdb's copy has only in-frame clones and leaves some out. The sample carries tens of thousands of clones, around 79% recorded once. The starting material was peripheral blood, obtained from a patient treated with radiotherapy plus ipilimumab. The receptors originated from a human donor with non-small cell lung cancer who had a partial response to radiotherapy plus ipilimumab. Some clones in this sample may be carry-over from other donors' samples. Each CDR3 is given with its conserved first and last residue.

J gene: TRBJ2-7
V gene: TRBV7-9
CDR3 protein: CASSLPGQVYEQYF

J gene: TRBJ1-2
V gene: TRBV19
CDR3 protein: CASNPSDPRRGYGYTF

J gene: TRBJ1-1
V gene: TRBV2
CDR3 protein: CASTGMQKNTEAFF

J gene: TRBJ1-5
V gene: TRBV7-6
CDR3 protein: CASSSNSNQPQHF

J gene: TRBJ1-4
V gene: TRBV2
CDR3 protein: CASSSLGGGNEKLFF

J gene: TRBJ2-5
V gene: TRBV4-2
CDR3 protein: CASSQSLADQETQYF

J gene: TRBJ1-2
V gene: TRBV4-2
CDR3 protein: CASSQDPGDGTLGGYTF

J gene: TRBJ2-1
V gene: TRBV2
CDR3 protein: CASSENAVEQFF

J gene: TRBJ2-1
V gene: TRBV9
CDR3 protein: CASSVEASGRALEQFF

J gene: TRBJ1-1
V gene: TRBV6-1
CDR3 protein: CASSGGPKTEAFF

J gene: TRBJ2-4
V gene: TRBV29-1
CDR3 protein: CSVGQSNNIQYF

J gene: TRBJ1-5
V gene: TRBV19
CDR3 protein: CASSRGGAGNQPQHF

J gene: TRBJ2-2
V gene: TRBV7-2
CDR3 protein: CASSLDGGSGNTGELFF

J gene: TRBJ1-4
V gene: TRBV6-1
CDR3 protein: CASSEGGGEKLFF

J gene: TRBJ1-4
V gene: TRBV28
CDR3 protein: CASNNRGGATNEKLFF

J gene: TRBJ2-3
V gene: TRBV7-2
CDR3 protein: CASSTPGLAGGPDTQYF

J gene: TRBJ2-7
V gene: TRBV7-8
CDR3 protein: CASSLSQGLLYEQYF

J gene: TRBJ1-2
V gene: TRBV7-8
CDR3 protein: CASSLGVRDYGYTF

J gene: TRBJ2-3
V gene: TRBV7-9
CDR3 protein: CASSAEWGTSHNTDTQYF

J gene: TRBJ2-3
V gene: TRBV28
CDR3 protein: CGAGTPSTDTQYF

J gene: TRBJ2-5
V gene: TRBV11-2
CDR3 protein: CASSLSAGAETQYF

J gene: TRBJ1-1
V gene: TRBV29-1
CDR3 protein: CSGTEGATEAFF

J gene: TRBJ1-6
V gene: TRBV19
CDR3 protein: CASSRDSYNSPLHF

J gene: TRBJ2-1
V gene: TRBV18
CDR3 protein: CASSPLVTGGPNEQFF

J gene: TRBJ2-7
V gene: TRBV5-4
CDR3 protein: CASSLGRLADEQYF

J gene: TRBJ2-7
V gene: TRBV5-1
CDR3 protein: CASSLSGFTSGEQYF

J gene: TRBJ2-1
V gene: TRBV6-5
CDR3 protein: CASSYSGTLSSDEQFF

J gene: TRBJ1-2
V gene: TRBV28
CDR3 protein: CASSPAGSPEAGYTF

J gene: TRBJ2-2
V gene: TRBV5-1
CDR3 protein: CASSLQGTNTGELFF

J gene: TRBJ2-7
V gene: TRBV18
CDR3 protein: CASSLGREGQGVTYF

J gene: TRBJ1-2
V gene: TRBV7-9
CDR3 protein: CASSLWTVEGSYGYTF

J gene: TRBJ2-7
V gene: TRBV6-6
CDR3 protein: CASSYSGNRNYEQYF

J gene: TRBJ2-5
V gene: TRBV7-2
CDR3 protein: CASSLQSRSLETQYF

J gene: TRBJ2-7
V gene: TRBV11-3
CDR3 protein: CASSWGLVSSYEQYF

J gene: TRBJ1-2
V gene: TRBV6-1
CDR3 protein: CASSGIRDSISNYGYTF

J gene: TRBJ1-1
V gene: TRBV30
CDR3 protein: CAWSVRRGGEAFF

J gene: TRBJ2-7
V gene: TRBV6-6
CDR3 protein: CASSLQGLSYEQYF

J gene: TRBJ2-7
V gene: TRBV6-6
CDR3 protein: CASSESFNYEQYF

J gene: TRBJ2-5
V gene: TRBV29-1
CDR3 protein: CSVGLADETQYF

J gene: TRBJ2-7
V gene: TRBV28
CDR3 protein: CASSFWQAYEQYF

J gene: TRBJ2-3
V gene: TRBV12-2
CDR3 protein: CASRFELAGGGPDTQYF

J gene: TRBJ1-5
V gene: TRBV2
CDR3 protein: CASSEAGTGLLPQHF

J gene: TRBJ1-2
V gene: TRBV29-1
CDR3 protein: CSVGQGTDYGYTF

J gene: NA
V gene: TRBV11-3
CDR3 protein: CASSLVRSSYEQYF

J gene: TRBJ2-6
V gene: TRBV2
CDR3 protein: CASSENPPFSSGANVLTF

J gene: TRBJ1-3
V gene: TRBV5-1
CDR3 protein: CASSLGQPPNTIYF

J gene: TRBJ2-5
V gene: TRBV7-3
CDR3 protein: CASSIGGAGETQYF

J gene: TRBJ2-5
V gene: TRBV28
CDR3 protein: CASSLPGLAAEETQYF

J gene: TRBJ1-5
V gene: TRBV19
CDR3 protein: CASNTGGRNQPQHF

J gene: TRBJ2-7
V gene: TRBV6-1
CDR3 protein: CASSEDYSSYEQYF

J gene: TRBJ2-7
V gene: TRBV7-8
CDR3 protein: CASSLYVGLAGHEQYF

J gene: TRBJ1-2
V gene: TRBV18
CDR3 protein: CASSPDYQINYGYTF

J gene: TRBJ1-2
V gene: TRBV6-1
CDR3 protein: CASSLRTVYYGYTF

J gene: TRBJ2-7
V gene: TRBV7-2
CDR3 protein: CASSNQQGFEQYF